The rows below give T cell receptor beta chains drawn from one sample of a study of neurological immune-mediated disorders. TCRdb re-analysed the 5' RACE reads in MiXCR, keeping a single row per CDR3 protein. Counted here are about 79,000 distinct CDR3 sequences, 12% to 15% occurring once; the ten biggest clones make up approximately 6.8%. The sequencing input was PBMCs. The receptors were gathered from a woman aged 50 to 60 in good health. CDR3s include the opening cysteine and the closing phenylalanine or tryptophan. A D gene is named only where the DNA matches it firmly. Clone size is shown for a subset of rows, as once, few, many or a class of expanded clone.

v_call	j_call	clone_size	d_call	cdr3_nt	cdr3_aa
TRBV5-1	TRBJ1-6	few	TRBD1	TGCGCCAGCAGCCAGGGACAGACTGCTGGGGATTCACCCCTCCACTTT	CASSQGQTAGDSPLHF
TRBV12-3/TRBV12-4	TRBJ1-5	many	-	TGTGCCAGCAGTTTACAGGGGAGCAATCAGCCCCAGCATTTT	CASSLQGSNQPQHF
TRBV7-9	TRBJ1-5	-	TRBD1	TGTGCCAGCAGTTCCGCCGGGACAGCCGATAATCAGCCCCAGCATTTT	CASSSAGTADNQPQHF
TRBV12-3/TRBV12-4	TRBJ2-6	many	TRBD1	TGTGCCAGAAAACAGGGGCGATCCTCTGGGGCCAACGTCCTGACTTTC	CARKQGRSSGANVLTF
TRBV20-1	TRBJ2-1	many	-	TGCAGTGCTAGTCAGAGGGATGAGCAGTTCTTC	CSASQRDEQFF
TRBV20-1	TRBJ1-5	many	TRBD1	TGCAGTGCTAACCTTGGACAGGGCTATCAGCCCCAGCATTTT	CSANLGQGYQPQHF
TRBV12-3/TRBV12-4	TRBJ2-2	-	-	TGTGCCAGCAGTTTGCCCGCCAGGGGTCACACCGGGGAGCTGTTTTTT	CASSLPARGHTGELFF
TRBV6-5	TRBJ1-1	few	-	TGTGCCAGCAAACCTCAGGGTATGGTGGAAATGTTCGCTTTCTTT	CASKPQGMVEMFAFF
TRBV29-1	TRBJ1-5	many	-	TGCAGCGTTGCTACGGATCCTGATCAGCCCCAGCATTTT	CSVATDPDQPQHF
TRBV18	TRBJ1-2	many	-	TGTGCCAGCTCACCCAACGGTCTAAACTATGGCTACACCTTC	CASSPNGLNYGYTF
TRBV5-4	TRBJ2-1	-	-	TGTGCCAGCAGCAAGAGGACCGAATCCTACAATGAGCAGTTCTTC	CASSKRTESYNEQFF
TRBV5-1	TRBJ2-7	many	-	TGCGCCAGCAGCTTGGGGACGAGCTCCTACGAGCAGTACTTC	CASSLGTSSYEQYF
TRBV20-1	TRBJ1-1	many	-	TGCAGTGCTTTAGAAGGGGGGGTTGGGACTGAAGCTTTCTTT	CSALEGGVGTEAFF
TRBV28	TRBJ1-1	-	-	TGTGCCAGCAGTCTGCTGACAGCCGAAGCTTTCTTT	CASSLLTAEAFF
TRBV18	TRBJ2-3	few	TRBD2	TGTGCCAGCTCCCGACTAGCGGGGGATACGCAGTATTTT	CASSRLAGDTQYF
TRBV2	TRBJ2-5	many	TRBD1	TGTGCCAGCAAAGTTGGGACAGGGGAAGAGACCCAGTACTTC	CASKVGTGEETQYF
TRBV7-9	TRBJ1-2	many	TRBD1	TGTGCCAGCAGCGGGACAGGGGCTGGTGGCTACACCTTC	CASSGTGAGGYTF
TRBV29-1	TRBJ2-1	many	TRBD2	TGCAGCGTTGCAACCGGGGGACTAGCGGGAAGGAATGAGCAGTTCTTC	CSVATGGLAGRNEQFF
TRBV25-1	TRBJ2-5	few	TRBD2	TGTGCCAGCAGTGAATATACCCCCGGACTAGCGGCTCAAGAGACCCAGTACTTC	CASSEYTPGLAAQETQYF
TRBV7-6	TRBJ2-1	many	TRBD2	TGTGCCAGCAGCTTCCAAACTAGCGGGGGAGACAATGAGCAGTTCTTC	CASSFQTSGGDNEQFF
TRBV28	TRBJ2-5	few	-	TGTGCCAGCACCTCGAGCGGAAGCGAAGAGACCCAGTACTTC	CASTSSGSEETQYF
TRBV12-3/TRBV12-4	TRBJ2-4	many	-	TGTGCCAGCAGTTTGAGGACAGCTCACCGAATTCAGTACTTC	CASSLRTAHRIQYF
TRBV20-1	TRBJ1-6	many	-	TGCAGTGCTAGAGGACAGTCGAATTCACCCCTCCACTTT	CSARGQSNSPLHF
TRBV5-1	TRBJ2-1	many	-	TGCGCCAGCAGCTTGGAGGGAGGTCTGTGGAATGAGCAGTTCTTC	CASSLEGGLWNEQFF
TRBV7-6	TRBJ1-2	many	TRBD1	TGTGCCAGCAGCTTATCTCCAGGGGGTGAAGGCTACACCTTC	CASSLSPGGEGYTF
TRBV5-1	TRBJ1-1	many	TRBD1	TGCGCCAGCAGCTTCCAGGGGGGGCCTGAAGCTTTCTTT	CASSFQGGPEAFF
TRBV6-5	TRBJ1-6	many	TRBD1	TGTGCCAGCAGTTACAGATCTACAGGGGGCGAAAGTTCACCCCTCCACTTT	CASSYRSTGGESSPLHF
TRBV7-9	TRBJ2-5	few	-	TGTGCCAGCAGCTCCGCTAAGGGACACCCGGGGACCCAGTACTTC	CASSSAKGHPGTQYF
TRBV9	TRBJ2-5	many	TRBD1	TGTGCCAGCAAGAGGACAGGGTCGGAGACCCAGTACTTC	CASKRTGSETQYF
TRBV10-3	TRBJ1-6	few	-	TGTGCCATCAGTGAGTCGTCGGTTTCACCCCTCCACTTT	CAISESSVSPLHF
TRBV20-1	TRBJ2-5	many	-	TGCAGTGCTAGAGGAGGCCAAAAAAAAGTCCAAGAGACCCAGTACTTC	CSARGGQKKVQETQYF
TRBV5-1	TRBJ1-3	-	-	TGCGCCAGCAGCTTGGGAAGGGACCTAAACACCATATATTTT	CASSLGRDLNTIYF
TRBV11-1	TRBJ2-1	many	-	TGTGCCAGCAGCTCCCGGGCGAGAATACGCCATGAGCAGTTCTTC	CASSSRARIRHEQFF
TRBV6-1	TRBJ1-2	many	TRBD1	TGTGCCAGCAGTGAAAGCGGGACAGGGTGGTTGAGCACCTTC	CASSESGTGWLSTF
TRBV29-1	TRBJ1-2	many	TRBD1	TGCAGCGTTTCAAAACAGGGGGCCGCCCTCTATGGCTACACCTTC	CSVSKQGAALYGYTF
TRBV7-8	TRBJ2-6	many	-	TGTGCCAGCAGCTATCAGGGCGCTGGGGCCAACGTCCTGACTTTC	CASSYQGAGANVLTF
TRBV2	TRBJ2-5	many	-	TGTGCCAGCAGTGAATTCCCGGGAGCAGAGACCCAGTACTTC	CASSEFPGAETQYF
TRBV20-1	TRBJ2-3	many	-	TGCAGTGCTCCCGGGGCCTTCGTGGGGGATACGCAGTATTTT	CSAPGAFVGDTQYF
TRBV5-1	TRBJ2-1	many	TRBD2	TGCGCCAGCAGCTCGAGACTAGCAAATGAGCAGTTCTTC	CASSSRLANEQFF
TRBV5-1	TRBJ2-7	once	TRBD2	TGCGCCAGCAGTGGGCTGGGGGCCTTTACTCGACTAGCGGGAGAGTCCGAGCAGTACTTC	CASSGLGAFTRLAGESEQYF
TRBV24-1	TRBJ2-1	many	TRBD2	TGTGCCACCAGTGATCCCGGACTAGCGGGAGGTAGCGAGCAGTTCTTC	CATSDPGLAGGSEQFF
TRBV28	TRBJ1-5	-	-	TGTGCCAGCAGTCCTCCGGGGGCGGGACAGCCCCAGCATTTT	CASSPPGAGQPQHF
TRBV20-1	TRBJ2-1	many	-	TGCAGTGCTAGGCTGAGGGGCTGGTACAATGAGCAGTTCTTC	CSARLRGWYNEQFF
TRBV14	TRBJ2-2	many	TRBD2	TGTGCCAGCAGCCAAGATGTAGCGGGGTGGAACACCGGGGAGCTGTTTTTT	CASSQDVAGWNTGELFF
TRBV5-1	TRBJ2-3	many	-	TGCGCCAGCAGCCTACAGGGCCCAGCAGATACGCAGTATTTT	CASSLQGPADTQYF
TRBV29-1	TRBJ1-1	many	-	TGCAGCGTTGAAATCCTGGAGGGATCTCCTGAAGCTTTCTTT	CSVEILEGSPEAFF
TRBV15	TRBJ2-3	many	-	TGTGCCACCAGCAGACTTTTCACAGATACGCAGTATTTT	CATSRLFTDTQYF